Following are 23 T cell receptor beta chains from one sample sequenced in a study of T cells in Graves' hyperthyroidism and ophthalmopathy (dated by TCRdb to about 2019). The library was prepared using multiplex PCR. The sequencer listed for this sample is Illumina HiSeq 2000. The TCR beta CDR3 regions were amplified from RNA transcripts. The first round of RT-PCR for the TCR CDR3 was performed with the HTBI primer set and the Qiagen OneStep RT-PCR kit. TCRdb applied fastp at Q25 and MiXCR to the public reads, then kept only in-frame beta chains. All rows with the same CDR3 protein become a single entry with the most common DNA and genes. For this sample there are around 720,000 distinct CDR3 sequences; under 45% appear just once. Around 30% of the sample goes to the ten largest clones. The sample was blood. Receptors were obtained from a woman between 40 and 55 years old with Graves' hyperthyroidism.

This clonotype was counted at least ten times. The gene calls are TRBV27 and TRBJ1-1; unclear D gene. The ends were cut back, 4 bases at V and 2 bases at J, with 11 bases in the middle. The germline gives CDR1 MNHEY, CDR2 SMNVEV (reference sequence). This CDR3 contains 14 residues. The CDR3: CASSSILINTEAFF. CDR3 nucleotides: TGTGCCAGCAGTTCTATCCTAATCAACACTGAAGCTTTCTTT.

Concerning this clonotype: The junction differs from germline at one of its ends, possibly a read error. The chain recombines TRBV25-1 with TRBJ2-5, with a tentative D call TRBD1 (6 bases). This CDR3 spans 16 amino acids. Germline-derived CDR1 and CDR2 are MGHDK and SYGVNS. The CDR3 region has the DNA TGTGCCAGCAGTGAAGGGGCAGGGGATATCCAAGGGACCCAGTACTTC. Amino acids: CASSEGAGDIQGTQYF.

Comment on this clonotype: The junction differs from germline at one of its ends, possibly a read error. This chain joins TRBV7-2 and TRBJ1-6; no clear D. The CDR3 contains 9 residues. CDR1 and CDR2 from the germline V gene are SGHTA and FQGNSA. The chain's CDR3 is CASSGRTDF. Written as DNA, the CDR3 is TGTGCCAGCAGCGGACGGACGGACTTT.

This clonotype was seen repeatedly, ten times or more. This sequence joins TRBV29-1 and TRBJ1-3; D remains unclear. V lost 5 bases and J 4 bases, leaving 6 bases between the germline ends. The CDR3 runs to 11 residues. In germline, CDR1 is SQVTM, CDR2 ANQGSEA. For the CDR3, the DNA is TGCAGCGTTCCAATCGGAAACACCATATATTTT. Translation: CSVPIGNTIYF.

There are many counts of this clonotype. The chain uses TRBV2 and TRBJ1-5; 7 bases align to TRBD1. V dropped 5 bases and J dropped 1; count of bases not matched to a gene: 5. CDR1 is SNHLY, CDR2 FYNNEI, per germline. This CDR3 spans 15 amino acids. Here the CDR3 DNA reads TGTGCCAGCAGTCGTACAGGGGCGAGCAATCAGCCCCAGCATTTT. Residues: CASSRTGASNQPQHF.

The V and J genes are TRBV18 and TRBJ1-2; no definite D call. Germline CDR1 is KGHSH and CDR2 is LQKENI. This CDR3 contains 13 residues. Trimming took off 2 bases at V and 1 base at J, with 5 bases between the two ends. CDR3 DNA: TGTGCCAGCTCACCAGAGGATAACTATGGCTACACCTTC. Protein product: CASSPEDNYGYTF.

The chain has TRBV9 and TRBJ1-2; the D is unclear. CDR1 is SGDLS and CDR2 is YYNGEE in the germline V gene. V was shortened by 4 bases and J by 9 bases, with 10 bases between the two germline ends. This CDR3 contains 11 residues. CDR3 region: CASSSSLRYTF. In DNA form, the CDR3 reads TGTGCCAGCAGCTCATCACTCCGCTACACCTTC. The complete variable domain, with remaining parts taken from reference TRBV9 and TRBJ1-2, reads DSGVTQTPKHLITATGQRVTLRCSPRSGDLSVYWYQQSLDQGLQFLIQYYNGEERAKGNILERFSAQQFPDLHSELNLSSLELGDSALYFCASSSSLRYTFGSGTRLTVV.

CDR3 sequence reads: CSASWREYNEQFF. CDR3 bases: TGCAGTGCTAGCTGGCGGGAGTACAATGAGCAGTTCTTC. The chain recombines TRBV20-1 with TRBJ2-1, with 7 bases that match TRBD2. With V trimmed by 3 bases and J by 4 bases, 3 bases remained unmatched. Germline CDR1 and CDR2: DFQATT and SNEGSKA (reference sequence). The CDR3 runs to 13 residues.

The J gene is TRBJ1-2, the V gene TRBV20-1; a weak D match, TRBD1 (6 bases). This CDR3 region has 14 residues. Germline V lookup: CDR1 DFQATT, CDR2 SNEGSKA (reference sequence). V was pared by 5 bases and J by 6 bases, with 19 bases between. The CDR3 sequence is CSAQESGGGDGYTF. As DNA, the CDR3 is TGCAGTGCTCAAGAATCGGGGGGCGGTGATGGCTACACCTTC.

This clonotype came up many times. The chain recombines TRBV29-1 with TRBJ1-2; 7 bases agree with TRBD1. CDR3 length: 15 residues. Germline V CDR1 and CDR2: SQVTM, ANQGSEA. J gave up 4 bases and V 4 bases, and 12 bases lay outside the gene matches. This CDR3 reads CSVAGRGQSPYGYTF. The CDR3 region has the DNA TGCAGCGTTGCCGGAAGGGGACAGAGCCCCTATGGCTACACCTTC. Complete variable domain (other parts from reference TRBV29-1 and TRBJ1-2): SAVISQKPSRDICQRGTSLTIQCQVDSQVTMMFWYRQQPGQSLTLIATANQGSEATYESGFVIDKFPISRPNLTFSTLTVSNMSPEDSSIYLCSVAGRGQSPYGYTFGSGTRLTVV.

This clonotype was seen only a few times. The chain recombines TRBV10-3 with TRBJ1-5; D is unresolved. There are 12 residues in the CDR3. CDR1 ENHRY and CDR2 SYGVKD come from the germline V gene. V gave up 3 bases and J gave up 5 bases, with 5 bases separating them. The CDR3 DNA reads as TGTGCCATCAGTGACAGAGATCAGCCCCAGCATTTT. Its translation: CAISDRDQPQHF.

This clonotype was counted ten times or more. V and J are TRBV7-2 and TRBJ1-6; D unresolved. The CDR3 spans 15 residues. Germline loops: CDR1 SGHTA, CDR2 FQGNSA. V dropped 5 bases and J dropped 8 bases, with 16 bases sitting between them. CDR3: CASSATPPRYSPLHF. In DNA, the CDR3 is TGTGCCAGCAGCGCGACCCCGCCGAGATATTCACCCCTCCACTTT.

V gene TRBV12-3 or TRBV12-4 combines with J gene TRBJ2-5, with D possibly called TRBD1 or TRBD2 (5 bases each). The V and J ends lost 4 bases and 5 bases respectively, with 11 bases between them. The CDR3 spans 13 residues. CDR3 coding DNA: TGTGCCAGCAGTTCCGTGGGGGAGGAGACCCAGTACTTC. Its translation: CASSSVGEETQYF.

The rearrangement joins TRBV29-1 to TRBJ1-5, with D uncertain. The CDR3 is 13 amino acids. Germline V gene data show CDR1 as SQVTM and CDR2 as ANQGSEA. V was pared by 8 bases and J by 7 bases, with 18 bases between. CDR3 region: CSLAPQDGQPQHF. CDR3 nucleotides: TGCAGCTTGGCCCCCCAGGATGGCCAGCCCCAGCATTTT.

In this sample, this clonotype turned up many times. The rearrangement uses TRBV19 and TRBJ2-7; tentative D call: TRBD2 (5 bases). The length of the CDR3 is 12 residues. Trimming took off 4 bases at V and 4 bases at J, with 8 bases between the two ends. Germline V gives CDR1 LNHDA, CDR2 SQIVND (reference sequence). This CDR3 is CASSRRGYEQYF. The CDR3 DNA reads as TGTGCCAGTAGTAGACGGGGATACGAGCAGTACTTC.

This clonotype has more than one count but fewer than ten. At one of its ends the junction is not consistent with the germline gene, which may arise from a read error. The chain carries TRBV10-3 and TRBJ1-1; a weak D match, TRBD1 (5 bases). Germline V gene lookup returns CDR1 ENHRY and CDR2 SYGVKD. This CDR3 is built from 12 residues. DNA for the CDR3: TGTGCCAGCAGTAAACCAGGGACTGAAGCTTTCTTT. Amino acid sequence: CASSKPGTEAFF.

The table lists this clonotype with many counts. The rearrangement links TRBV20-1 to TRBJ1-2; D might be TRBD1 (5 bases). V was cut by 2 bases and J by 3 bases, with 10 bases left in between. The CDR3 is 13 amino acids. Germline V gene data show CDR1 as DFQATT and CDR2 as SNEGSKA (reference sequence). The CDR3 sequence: CSARLGDDYGYTF. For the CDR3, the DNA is TGCAGTGCTAGACTGGGGGATGACTATGGCTACACCTTC.

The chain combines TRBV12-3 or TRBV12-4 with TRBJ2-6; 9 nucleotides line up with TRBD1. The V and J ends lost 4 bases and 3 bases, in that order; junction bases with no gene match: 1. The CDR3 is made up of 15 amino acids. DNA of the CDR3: TGTGCCAGCAGTTGGGACAGGGATGGGGCCAACGTCCTGACTTTC. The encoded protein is CASSWDRDGANVLTF.

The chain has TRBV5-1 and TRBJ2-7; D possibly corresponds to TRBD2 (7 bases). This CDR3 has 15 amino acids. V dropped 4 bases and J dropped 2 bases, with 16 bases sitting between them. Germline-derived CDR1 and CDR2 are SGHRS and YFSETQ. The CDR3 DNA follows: TGCGCCAGCAGCCAAGAAGGGGGGGTGGCCTACGAGCAGTACTTC. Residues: CASSQEGGVAYEQYF.

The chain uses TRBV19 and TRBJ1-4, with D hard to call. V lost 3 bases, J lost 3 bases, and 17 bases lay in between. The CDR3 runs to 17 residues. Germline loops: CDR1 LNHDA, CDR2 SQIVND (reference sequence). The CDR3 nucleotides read TGTGCCAGTAGTATCCCGGGATATTTTTTGGCTAATGAAAAACTGTTTTTT. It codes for CASSIPGYFLANEKLFF. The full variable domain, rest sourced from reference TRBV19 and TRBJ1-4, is DGGITQSPKYLFRKEGQNVTLSCEQNLNHDAMYWYRQDPGQGLRLIYYSQIVNDFQKGDIAEGYSVSREKKESFPLTVTSAQKNPTAFYLCASSIPGYFLANEKLFFGSGTQLSVL.

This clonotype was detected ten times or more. The CDR3: CASSMTGGVNSPLHF. CDR3 DNA: TGTGCCAGTAGTATGACAGGGGGAGTTAATTCACCCCTCCACTTT. The chain combines TRBV19 with TRBJ1-6; 9 bases match TRBD1. V gave up 3 bases and J gave up 6 bases; unmatched junction bases: 3. This CDR3 region has 15 residues. Germline V gives CDR1 LNHDA, CDR2 SQIVND (reference sequence). Based on the CDR3 plus reference TRBV19 and TRBJ1-6, the full variable domain is DGGITQSPKYLFRKEGQNVTLSCEQNLNHDAMYWYRQDPGQGLRLIYYSQIVNDFQKGDIAEGYSVSREKKESFPLTVTSAQKNPTAFYLCASSMTGGVNSPLHFGNGTRLTVT.

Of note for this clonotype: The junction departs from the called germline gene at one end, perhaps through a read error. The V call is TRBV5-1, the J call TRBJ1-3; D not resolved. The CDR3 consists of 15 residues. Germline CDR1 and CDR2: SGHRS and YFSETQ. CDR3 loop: CASSLFTDSGNTIYF. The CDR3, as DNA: TGTGCCAGCAGCTTGTTTACAGACTCTGGAAACACCATATATTTT.

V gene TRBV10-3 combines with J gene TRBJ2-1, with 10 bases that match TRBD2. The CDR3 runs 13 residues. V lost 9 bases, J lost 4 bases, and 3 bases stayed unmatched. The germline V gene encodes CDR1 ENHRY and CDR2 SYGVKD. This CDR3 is CAILAGDYNEQFF. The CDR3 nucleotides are TGTGCCATTCTAGCGGGAGATTACAATGAGCAGTTCTTC.